Sequencing of this T cell receptor (beta chain) was carried out in a study of identical twins' blood T cells. Study-level results: Twins shared about as many clonotypes as their cloneset sizes predicted.

A word on this clonotype: Its matching antigen is unknown. One end of the junction is discordant with germline, which a read error may explain.

Germline V gives CDR1 MNHEY, CDR2 SVGAGI. CDR3 length: 11 residues. Authors' analysis steps: Each donor had about 90,000 to nearly 550,000 clonotypes. TCRdb recomputed calls from the 5' RACE reads with MiXCR, one row per CDR3 protein. TCRdb's processing, not the authors' own work, is the source of the V and J calls. This table holds 350,000 to 450,000 distinct CDR3 sequences, more than 25% found once. The sequence came from a woman between 18 and 55 years old in good health. V and J are TRBV6-5 and TRBJ2-7; D call uncertain. Material: PBMCs. DNA for the CDR3: TGTGCCAGCATTTACGATTTAGAGCAGTACTTC. Translating gives CASIYDLEQYF.